This T cell receptor beta chain was sequenced during a study of shared clonotypes between healthy human individuals. In the case of this clone: The same CDR3 arises from other DNA sequences in this sample as well.

CD8 cells regarded as naive lacked CD45RO, were positively chosen for CCR7, and omitted terminally differentiated effector memory CD45RA+ cells. CDR1 is SGHRS, CDR2 YFSETQ, per germline. This CDR3 has 13 amino acids. Trimming took off 4 bases at V and 1 base at J, with 9 bases between the two ends. Clones were read by immunoSEQ multiplex PCR, and TCRdb kept only the in-frame ones, dropping some. Among around 2,000,000 clones listed, roughly 95% were seen once. The sample consisted of naive CD8+ T cells sorted from blood. The chain recombines TRBV5-1 with TRBJ2-7, with D uncertain. The receptor was isolated from a man younger than 35 in good health. CDR3 amino acids: CASSRTSSYEQYF. Here the CDR3 DNA reads TGCGCCAGCAGCCGGACCTCGTCCTACGAGCAGTACTTC.